This TCR beta chain was sequenced for a study of control samples from healthy donors and cancer patients. Trimming removed 4 bases from V and 1 base from J, with 4 bases in between. This CDR3 comprises 12 residues. The germline V gene encodes CDR1 SEHNR and CDR2 FQNEAQ (reference sequence). The table came from immunoSEQ multiplex PCR; TCRdb's copy has only in-frame clones and leaves some out. The sample holds about 75,000 clones, about four fifths seen once. The receptor comes from a man over 45 in good health. The chain combines TRBV7-9 with TRBJ1-1; D uncertain. Sequencing was performed on blood. In DNA form, the CDR3 reads TGTGCCAGCAGCTACTCGAACACTGAAGCTTTCTTT. It yields the protein CASSYSNTEAFF.